A single sample is the source of the 9 T cell receptor beta chains below, sequenced in a study of beta chain features in type 1 diabetes. Isolated RNA was reverse transcribed in full, so expressed TCRB transcripts were sequenced. Sequenced by immunoSEQ multiplex PCR; TCRdb stores in-frame clones only, minus some. The repertoire holds around 710,000 clones, with roughly 12% as singletons. Study-wide results and limits: Shorter TCRB CDR3s, moderately but significantly so, marked every one of the four CD4+ subsets in Type 1 diabetes patients.

Their cognate antigens are unknown. Specimen: naive CD4+ T cells from blood. The receptors derive from a man under 40 with type 1 diabetes.

In this sample, this clone turned up a few times. The sample has other DNA sequences that encode this CDR3 too. J is TRBJ1-3 and V is TRBV29-1; a weak D match, TRBD1 (6 bases). The germline gives CDR1 SQVTM, CDR2 ANQGSEA. The V end lost 6 bases, the J end lost 0 bases, and 12 bases lay between the germline ends. The CDR3 has 14 residues. CDR3 DNA: TGCAGCGTAGTACAGGGTTTCTCTGGAAACACCATATATTTT. Encoded protein: CSVVQGFSGNTIYF.

This clone was recorded a few times. The chain combines TRBV7-2 with TRBJ2-4; 11 positions match TRBD1. Germline CDR1 reads SGHTA; CDR2 reads FQGNSA. CDR3 length equals 16 residues. V shed 2 bases, J shed 8 bases, and the junction held 8 bases outside the gene matches. CDR3: CASSLTGTGGLDIQYF. The CDR3 region has the DNA TGTGCCAGCAGCTTAACGGGGACAGGGGGTTTGGACATTCAGTACTTC. Full variable domain (rest looked up from reference TRBV7-2 and TRBJ2-4): GAGVSQSPSNKVTEKGKDVELRCDPISGHTALYWYRQSLGQGLEFLIYFQGNSAPDKSGLPSDRFSAERTGGSVSTLTIQRTQQEDSAVYLCASSLTGTGGLDIQYFGAGTRLSVL.

Only a few counts were recorded for this clone. The chain links TRBV14 to TRBJ1-4; possible D gene TRBD1, 6 bases. CDR1 and CDR2 from the germline V gene are SGHDN and FVKESK. CDR3 length equals 15 residues. The V gene lost 3 bases and the J gene lost 7 bases, with 15 bases spanning the gap. Written as DNA, the CDR3 is TGTGCCAGCAGCCACAACGACAGGTCAGGTGAAAAACTGTTTTTT. It is translated as CASSHNDRSGEKLFF.

This clone was counted between two and nine times. This sequence joins TRBV5-1 and TRBJ2-5; possibly TRBD2 for D (6 bases). Trimming took 2 bases from V and 2 from J, leaving 10 bases between them. Germline CDR1 and CDR2: SGHRS and YFSETQ. The CDR3 is made up of 14 amino acids. The CDR3 bases are TGCGCCAGCAGCTTTGAACTAGCACAAGAGACCCAGTACTTC. Its protein product is CASSFELAQETQYF. Based on the CDR3 plus reference TRBV5-1 and TRBJ2-5, the full variable domain is KAGVTQTPRYLIKTRGQQVTLSCSPISGHRSVSWYQQTPGQGLQFLFEYFSETQRNKGNFPGRFSGRQFSNSRSEMNVSTLELGDSALYLCASSFELAQETQYFGPGTRLLVL.

This clone was observed a few times. The chain has TRBV7-2 and TRBJ1-3, with D unclear. This CDR3 comprises 16 residues. Germline V lookup: CDR1 SGHTA, CDR2 FQGNSA. V lost 2 bases, J lost 4 bases, and 15 bases lay in between. The CDR3 bases are TGTGCCAGCAGCTTATCCGGACCGTCTCGCGGAAACACCATATATTTT. It encodes CASSLSGPSRGNTIYF. Variable domain in full (rest from reference TRBV7-2 and TRBJ1-3): GAGVSQSPSNKVTEKGKDVELRCDPISGHTALYWYRQSLGQGLEFLIYFQGNSAPDKSGLPSDRFSAERTGGSVSTLTIQRTQQEDSAVYLCASSLSGPSRGNTIYFGEGSWLTVV.

This chain uses TRBV5-4 with TRBJ2-6; D gene uncertain. The germline V and J ends were trimmed by 0 bases and 2 bases, with 9 bases remaining between them. This CDR3 region has 16 residues. Per the germline V gene, CDR1 is SGHNT and CDR2 is YYREEE (reference sequence). DNA of the CDR3: TGTGCCAGCAGCTTGGAGGATATTCCTGGGGCCAACGTCCTGACTTTC. Translating it yields CASSLEDIPGANVLTF. Using reference TRBV5-4 and TRBJ2-6 for the parts outside the CDR3, the full variable domain is ETGVTQSPTHLIKTRGQQVTLRCSSQSGHNTVSWYQQALGQGPQFIFQYYREEENGRGNFPPRFSGLQFPNYSSELNVNALELDDSALYLCASSLEDIPGANVLTFGAGSRLTVL.

This clone was recorded only once. This chain connects TRBV9 to TRBJ1-6, with 8 nucleotides matching TRBD1. V trimming: 0 bases; J trimming: 6 bases; junction bases outside the gene matches: 5. This CDR3 is built from 16 residues. CDR1 is SGDLS and CDR2 is YYNGEE in the germline V gene. The DNA for the CDR3 is TGTGCCAGCAGCGTAGCAATAGGACAGGGTAATTCACCCCTCCACTTT. Translating gives CASSVAIGQGNSPLHF.

This clone showed up just a few times. The chain couples TRBV29-1 to TRBJ2-3; maybe TRBD2 (5 bases). V lost 8 bases and J lost 1, with 16 bases in between. Germline V gene lookup returns CDR1 SQVTM and CDR2 ANQGSEA. The CDR3 is 14 amino acids. The CDR3 region is CSNEGRVGTDTQYF. CDR3 in DNA: TGCAGCAATGAGGGTAGGGTAGGCACAGATACGCAGTATTTT.

There are a few counts of this clone. V and J are TRBV6-1 and TRBJ1-4, with 8 nucleotides matching TRBD1. V lost 3 bases, J lost 5 bases, and 5 bases stayed unmatched. Germline lookup yields CDR1 MNHNS and CDR2 SASEGT. This CDR3 region has 15 residues. The CDR3 region is CASSDQGALNEKLFF. The CDR3 bases are TGTGCCAGCAGTGACCAGGGGGCTTTAAATGAAAAACTGTTTTTT.